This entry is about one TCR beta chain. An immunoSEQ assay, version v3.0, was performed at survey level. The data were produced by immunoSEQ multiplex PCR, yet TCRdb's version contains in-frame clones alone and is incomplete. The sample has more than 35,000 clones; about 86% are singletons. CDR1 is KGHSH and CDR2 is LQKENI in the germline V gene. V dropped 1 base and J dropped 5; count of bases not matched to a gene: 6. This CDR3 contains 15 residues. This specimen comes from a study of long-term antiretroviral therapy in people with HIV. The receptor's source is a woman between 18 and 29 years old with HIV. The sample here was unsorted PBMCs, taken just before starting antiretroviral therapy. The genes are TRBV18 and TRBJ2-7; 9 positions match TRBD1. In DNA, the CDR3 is TGTGCCAGCTCACCACAATCGGGACAGGGCCACGAGCAGTACTTC. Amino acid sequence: CASSPQSGQGHEQYF.